The clone carrying this T cell receptor (beta chain) was seen a handful of times. Assay: immunoSEQ multiplex PCR; the TCRdb copy retains only in-frame clones and omits some. The profile shows around 30,000 clones, roughly 80% of them singletons. This sample is drawn from a study of neoadjuvant nivolumab and ipilimumab in lung cancer. Whole-study context: Patients got nivolumab 3 mg/kg on days 1, 15 and 29; combination added ipilimumab 1 mg/kg day 1.

Germline lookup yields CDR1 SGHDN and CDR2 FVKESK. V was pared by 1 base and J by 3 bases, with 12 bases between. The CDR3 runs to 15 residues. This clonotype was sampled from an adult with non-small cell lung cancer. The V and J genes are TRBV14 and TRBJ1-2; the D gene is possibly TRBD1 (6 bases). The input for sequencing was peripheral blood, taken before neoadjuvant nivolumab, alone or with ipilimumab. The CDR3 sequence is CASSQADSADYGYTF. As DNA, the CDR3 is TGTGCCAGCAGCCAAGCGGACAGTGCAGACTATGGCTACACCTTC.